The 28 T cell receptor beta chains below were found in one sample sequenced in a study of control samples from healthy donors and cancer patients. The protocol was immunoSEQ multiplex PCR, while the TCRdb copy is restricted to in-frame clones and leaves out a portion. Among roughly 29,000 clones listed, nearly 90% were seen once. Sequencing was carried out using formalin-fixed, paraffin-embedded tissue. The receptors shown here come from a female donor with melanoma.

The V call is TRBV5-4, the J call TRBJ1-3; 9 bases map to TRBD1. Germline CDR1 reads SGHNT; CDR2 reads YYREEE (reference sequence). J lost 1 base, V lost 4 bases, and 9 bases had no gene match. This CDR3 region has 17 residues. This CDR3 reads CASSPSPGTGSGNTIYF. CDR3 DNA: TGTGCCAGCAGCCCCAGTCCCGGGACAGGGTCTGGAAACACCATATATTTT.

This chain connects TRBV6-1 to TRBJ2-1; D remains unclear. The CDR3 spans 21 residues. From germline, CDR1 is MNHNS and CDR2 SASEGT. Trimming took off 1 base at V and 1 base at J, with 26 bases between the two ends. The DNA of the CDR3 is TGTGCCAGCAGTGAAGTTCTCCGCTCCCGGGTCTCGGTTCATTCCTACAATGAGCAGTTCTTC. Translation: CASSEVLRSRVSVHSYNEQFF.

The rearrangement joins TRBV7-2 to TRBJ2-5, with D uncertain. CDR1 and CDR2 (germline): SGHTA, FQGNSA. The CDR3 loop spans 14 amino acids. Trimming left V 5 bases short and J 2 bases short, with 12 bases between. Written as DNA, the CDR3 is TGTGCCAGCAGCCCTTGGCAGACTCAAGAGACCCAGTACTTC. Translation: CASSPWQTQETQYF. Combining the CDR3 with reference TRBV7-2 and TRBJ2-5 gives the whole variable domain GAGVSQSPSNKVTEKGKDVELRCDPISGHTALYWYRQSLGQGLEFLIYFQGNSAPDKSGLPSDRFSAERTGGSVSTLTIQRTQQEDSAVYLCASSPWQTQETQYFGPGTRLLVL.

The chain is built from TRBV10-3 and TRBJ1-2; weak D call: TRBD1 (5 bases). CDR1 and CDR2 (germline): ENHRY, SYGVKD. Trimming stripped 6 bases from V and 5 bases from J, with 16 bases between. The CDR3 extends over 14 amino acids. CDR3 loop: CAISELIDRYGYTF. The CDR3 DNA sequence: TGTGCCATCAGCGAGCTCATTGACAGATATGGCTACACCTTC.

This clone was seen a single time. The rearrangement uses TRBV18 and TRBJ2-7, with a weak D call TRBD1 (6 bases). The CDR3 loop spans 15 amino acids. Between the trimmed V and J ends, which lost 2 bases and 5 bases, there was a span of 16 bases. Per germline, CDR1 KGHSH and CDR2 LQKENI. This chain's CDR3 is CASSPVAGVGHEQYF. The CDR3, as DNA: TGTGCCAGCTCACCAGTGGCAGGGGTAGGCCACGAGCAGTACTTC.

This sequence joins TRBV7-9 and TRBJ1-1; D is ambiguous. V lost 1 base to trimming and J lost 4 bases, with 13 bases between them. The CDR3 sequence is 15 residues long. The germline V gene encodes CDR1 SEHNR and CDR2 FQNEAQ (reference sequence). CDR3 in amino acids: CASSLGRGRGTEAFF. The CDR3 region has the DNA TGTGCCAGCAGCTTAGGAAGAGGCCGCGGCACTGAAGCTTTCTTT.

V is TRBV15 and J is TRBJ2-1; 10 positions agree with TRBD2. V was clipped by 0 bases and J by 8 bases; unmatched bases: 19. The CDR3 loop spans 20 amino acids. The germline gives CDR1 LNHNV, CDR2 YYDKDF (reference sequence). The CDR3 here is CATSREVTGSGRFVSHEQFF. CDR3 nucleotide sequence: TGTGCCACCAGCAGAGAAGTCACGGGTAGCGGGAGGTTCGTGAGTCATGAGCAGTTCTTC. The whole variable domain, remainder taken from reference TRBV15 and TRBJ2-1, is DAMVIQNPRYQVTQFGKPVTLSCSQTLNHNVMYWYQQKSSQAPKLLFHYYDKDFNNEADTPDNFQSRRPNTSFCFLDIRSPGLGDTAMYLCATSREVTGSGRFVSHEQFFGPGTRLTVL.

This rearrangement joins TRBV5-1 to TRBJ2-7; possibly TRBD1 for D (5 bases). The CDR3 consists of 11 residues. Looked up from germline, CDR1 is SGHRS and CDR2 is YFSETQ. With 3 bases removed from V and 7 bases from J, the gap between germline ends came to 8 bases. CDR3 sequence reads: CASSSGQEQYF. The DNA for the CDR3 is TGCGCCAGCAGCTCAGGACAAGAGCAGTACTTC.

This rearrangement joins TRBV2 to TRBJ2-5, with D perhaps TRBD2 (5 bases). From germline, CDR1 is SNHLY and CDR2 FYNNEI. The CDR3 length is 14 residues. V was pared by 2 bases and J by 2 bases, with 9 bases between. This CDR3 is CASSERTSQETQYF. CDR3 bases: TGTGCCAGCAGTGAACGGACTTCTCAAGAGACCCAGTACTTC.

Turning to this clone: Other DNA variants within this sample encode the same CDR3. The J gene is TRBJ2-3, the V gene TRBV5-1; D is unresolved. Germline V CDR1 and CDR2: SGHRS, YFSETQ. This CDR3 has 13 amino acids. V dropped 4 bases and J dropped 0 bases, with 6 bases sitting between them. CDR3 sequence reads: CASSRVSTDTQYF. DNA of the CDR3: TGCGCCAGCAGCCGCGTAAGCACAGATACGCAGTATTTT. Complete variable domain (other parts from reference TRBV5-1 and TRBJ2-3): KAGVTQTPRYLIKTRGQQVTLSCSPISGHRSVSWYQQTPGQGLQFLFEYFSETQRNKGNFPGRFSGRQFSNSRSEMNVSTLELGDSALYLCASSRVSTDTQYFGPGTRLTVL.

This chain joins TRBV10-3 and TRBJ2-7; the D gene could be TRBD1 or TRBD2 (5 bases each). CDR1 and CDR2 from the germline V gene are ENHRY and SYGVKD. The CDR3 extends over 15 amino acids. The V end was cut by 0 bases, the J end by 7 bases, with 16 bases between. CDR3 in amino acids: CAISESGVRDGEQYF. DNA of the CDR3: TGTGCCATCAGTGAGTCGGGGGTGAGGGACGGAGAGCAGTACTTC.

The chain has TRBV6-2 or TRBV6-3 and TRBJ1-1, with D possibly TRBD1 on 6 matching bases. Germline CDR1 and CDR2: MNHEY and SVGEGT. The V end was cut by 5 bases, the J end by 0 bases, with 10 bases between. The length of the CDR3 is 14 residues. The CDR3 spells CASSRQEMNTEAFF. Written as DNA, the CDR3 is TGTGCCAGCAGTCGACAGGAAATGAACACTGAAGCTTTCTTT.

V and J are TRBV10-2 and TRBJ2-3; possible D gene TRBD2, 5 bases. Trimming cost V 6 bases and J 0 bases, with 10 bases left between them. Germline CDR1 and CDR2: WSHSY and SAAADI. The CDR3 is 14 residues long. This chain's CDR3 is CASRVAFSTDTQYF. The CDR3 nucleotides read TGCGCCAGCAGAGTAGCGTTTAGCACAGATACGCAGTATTTT.

The chain recombines TRBV7-9 with TRBJ2-1; D assignment may be TRBD1 or TRBD2 (5 bases each). Trimming removed 6 bases at V and 10 bases at J, with 10 bases between. Germline loops: CDR1 SEHNR, CDR2 FQNEAQ (reference sequence). CDR3 length: 11 residues. CDR3 in amino acids: CASRDEGEQFF. DNA for the CDR3: TGTGCCAGCAGGGACGAGGGGGAGCAGTTCTTC.

The rearrangement uses TRBV19 and TRBJ1-6; 7 positions agree with TRBD1. The ends lost 6 bases at V and 7 bases at J; junction bases unmatched: 3. Germline CDR1 is LNHDA and CDR2 is SQIVND (reference sequence). The length of the CDR3 is 13 residues. The DNA of the CDR3 is TGTGCCAGTAGGGCAGGGGGAAATTCACCCCTCCACTTT. Translating it yields CASRAGGNSPLHF.

This chain connects TRBV30 to TRBJ1-3; D is ambiguous. Germline lookup yields CDR1 GTSNPN and CDR2 SVGIG (reference sequence). The V and J ends lost 2 bases and 4 bases respectively, with 12 bases between them. This CDR3 region has 14 residues. CDR3 sequence (DNA): TGTGCCTGGAGTTCGGCTCTTCTCGGAAACACCATATATTTT. Its translation is CAWSSALLGNTIYF.

The sample holds a few counts of this clone. This sequence joins TRBV27 and TRBJ2-3; a possible D gene is TRBD2 (5 bases). Trimming pared 4 bases from V and 3 bases from J, leaving 8 bases between. The germline V gene has CDR1 MNHEY and CDR2 SMNVEV (reference sequence). The CDR3 spans 13 residues. In DNA form, the CDR3 reads TGTGCCAGCAGTTGGGAGATGACAGATACGCAGTATTTT. This translates into CASSWEMTDTQYF.

This chain links TRBV27 with TRBJ2-2, with 14 positions matching TRBD2. V was pared by 7 bases and J by 3 bases, with 13 bases of the junction left unmatched. The CDR3 is made up of 19 amino acids. The germline V gene has CDR1 MNHEY and CDR2 SMNVEV (reference sequence). DNA for the CDR3: TGTGCCAGCACCCTAGGGGGGACTAGCGGGAGCAGGGACACCGGGGAGCTGTTTTTT. Translating it yields CASTLGGTSGSRDTGELFF.

The J gene is TRBJ1-2, the V gene TRBV5-6; no clear D gene. This CDR3 comprises 12 residues. V dropped 2 bases and J dropped 6 bases, with 8 bases sitting between them. The germline gives CDR1 SGHDT, CDR2 YYEEEE. The CDR3 spells CASSFYSNGYTF. The CDR3 DNA follows: TGTGCCAGCAGCTTTTACAGCAATGGCTACACCTTC. The entire variable domain, with the rest obtained from reference TRBV5-6 and TRBJ1-2, is as follows: DAGVTQSPTHLIKTRGQQVTLRCSPKSGHDTVSWYQQALGQGPQFIFQYYEEEERQRGNFPDRFSGHQFPNYSSELNVNALLLGDSALYLCASSFYSNGYTFGSGTRLTVV.

The J gene is TRBJ2-3, the V gene TRBV28, with 7 bases aligning to TRBD1. V was pared by 7 bases and J by 0 bases, with 10 bases of the junction left unmatched. The length of the CDR3 is 16 residues. Germline CDR1 MDHEN, CDR2 SYDVKM. As DNA, the CDR3 is TGTGCCAGCATCCCCCTCCCGGGACAGAGCACAGATACGCAGTATTTT. This encodes CASIPLPGQSTDTQYF.

This chain links TRBV3-1 (or the pseudogene TRBV3-2) with TRBJ2-3; 9 bases fit TRBD2. The CDR3 loop spans 13 amino acids. CDR1 and CDR2 from the germline V gene are LGHDT and YNNKEL (reference sequence). The DNA for the CDR3 is TGTGTCGCGGGAGGGCCCTCAACAGATACGCAGTATTTT. Protein sequence: CVAGGPSTDTQYF.

The chain couples TRBV11-1 to TRBJ2-5, with 8 bases that match TRBD2. With V trimmed by 3 bases and J by 9 bases, 9 bases remained unmatched. CDR1 SGHAT and CDR2 FQDESV come from the germline V gene (reference sequence). CDR3 size: 14 residues. The CDR3 DNA reads TGTGCCAGCAGCTTGTCCAGTACGGGAGGGGCCCAGTACTTC. This gives the protein CASSLSSTGGAQYF.

CDR3 sequence (DNA): TGCGCCAGCAGCCAAGATCTTCGGGGGACTTCTTTCACCGGGGAGCTGTTTTTT. Protein product: CASSQDLRGTSFTGELFF. The V call is TRBV4-1, the J call TRBJ2-2; tentative D call: TRBD2 (6 bases). CDR1 is MGHRA, CDR2 YSYEKL, per germline. V lost 0 bases and J 4 bases, leaving 18 bases between the germline ends. There are 18 residues in the CDR3.

The rearrangement links TRBV4-1 to TRBJ1-1, with TRBD1 matching 7 bases. There are 17 residues in the CDR3. Trimming cost V 2 bases and J 4 bases; bases outside gene matches: 13. The germline V gene encodes CDR1 MGHRA and CDR2 YSYEKL. CDR3 in amino acids: CASSQTPFQGGRTEAFF. The CDR3 bases are TGCGCCAGCAGCCAAACCCCCTTCCAGGGGGGCCGCACTGAAGCTTTCTTT.

The gene calls are TRBV5-1 and TRBJ1-5; TRBD1 agrees at 8 bases. V lost 0 bases and J lost 0; bases outside the gene matches: 5. Germline V gene data show CDR1 as SGHRS and CDR2 as YFSETQ. The CDR3 runs 17 residues. The chain's CDR3 is CASSLGTGGNSNQPQHF. CDR3 in DNA: TGCGCCAGCAGCTTGGGTACAGGGGGTAATAGCAATCAGCCCCAGCATTTT.

The V and J genes are TRBV7-2 and TRBJ2-1; TRBD2 matches at 9 bases. The CDR3 is 14 amino acids. Germline lookup yields CDR1 SGHTA and CDR2 FQGNSA. V was clipped by 3 bases and J by 8 bases; unmatched bases: 5. CDR3 coding DNA: TGTGCCAGCAGCTTTATCCTAGCGGGGCATGAGCAGTTCTTC. Encoded protein: CASSFILAGHEQFF.

In regard to this clone: The same CDR3 can be traced to other DNA sequences in this sample. The chain is built from TRBV15 and TRBJ2-7, with D perhaps given as TRBD1 or TRBD2 (5 bases each). Germline lookup yields CDR1 LNHNV and CDR2 YYDKDF (reference sequence). The CDR3 loop spans 16 amino acids. Between the trimmed V and J ends, which lost 0 bases and 2 bases, there was a span of 14 bases. CDR3 sequence reads: CATSRDYRQGPYEQYF. CDR3 in DNA: TGTGCCACCAGCAGAGATTACCGCCAGGGACCCTACGAGCAGTACTTC.

This clone was seen just once. The rearrangement links TRBV5-4 to TRBJ2-7, with 7 bases lining up with TRBD2. The CDR3 length is 15 residues. V dropped 6 bases and J dropped 1; count of bases not matched to a gene: 10. Germline loops: CDR1 SGHNT, CDR2 YYREEE (reference sequence). The chain's CDR3 is CASTAGPSGSYEQYF. The CDR3 DNA follows: TGTGCCAGCACCGCCGGCCCTAGCGGTTCCTACGAGCAGTACTTC. Drawing the rest from reference TRBV5-4 and TRBJ2-7, the complete variable domain is ETGVTQSPTHLIKTRGQQVTLRCSSQSGHNTVSWYQQALGQGPQFIFQYYREEENGRGNFPPRFSGLQFPNYSSELNVNALELDDSALYLCASTAGPSGSYEQYFGPGTRLTVT.